This T cell receptor beta chain was observed in a study of cytomegalovirus exposure and HLA in healthy donors. Study-wide results and limits: Fewer N-insertions than the roughly 630-donor mean were reportedly shown by an Asian-associated ancestry cluster in a later analysis. Per a later analysis, 18,000 or so TCR beta sequences showed association with HLA alleles at 0.05 false discovery rate. In an earlier analysis, in around 590 donors, most V segments appeared productive either ~87% or ~30% of the time. Most TCR sequences were rare, but some public TCRs occurred in many donors.

Concerning this clone itself: Its antigen is as yet unknown.

With 6 bases clipped from V and 5 bases from J, the junction kept 12 bases outside the gene matches. The CDR3 length is 15 residues. Per the germline V gene, CDR1 is LNHDA and CDR2 is SQIVND (reference sequence). PCR involved 60 Vbeta and 13 Jbeta primers. Generated by immunoSEQ multiplex PCR, the TCRdb table keeps only in-frame clones and is missing some. Of roughly 150,000 clones detected, about three quarters appear once; the ten largest clones hold 13%. The rearrangement uses TRBV19 and TRBJ2-7, with TRBD1 identical over 8 bases. This sequence originates from a man in his forties or fifties in good health and CMV-seropositive. The specimen sequenced was PBMCs. The CDR3 DNA reads as TGTGCCAGTAGCGCCGGACAGGGAGCTTTCCACGAGCAGTACTTC. Translated, it gives CASSAGQGAFHEQYF.